This T cell receptor (beta chain) was captured by sequencing in a study of CD8+CD57+ T cells in acquired aplastic anemia. CDR1 is MGHDK and CDR2 is SYGVNS in the germline V gene. This CDR3 spans 15 amino acids. Profiles of TCR beta VDJ and CDR3 were generated from a genomic DNA template. TCRdb fed the reads into MiXCR, producing one record per CDR3 protein. The table has under 200,000 distinct CDR3 sequences, 40% to 55% seen once. Flow cytometry had shown expanded CD8+CD57+ cells in the patients chosen for sequencing. Turning to this clonotype: The junction and the germline gene differ at one end; a read error may be behind it.

The TCR comes from a human donor with aplastic anemia. Sequenced input: sorted CD4+, CD8+, or CD8+CD57+ T cells (not recorded which) from PBMCs. The genes are TRBV25-1 and TRBJ1-3; tentative D call: TRBD1 (6 bases). The CDR3 loop reads CASSAGDLSGNAIYF. The DNA of the CDR3 is TGTGCCAGCAGTGCAGGGGACCTCTCTGGAAACGCCATATATTTT.